Reported below is one T cell receptor beta chain. These data are taken from a study of monozygotic twins with inflammatory bowel disease. 3,000 to 4,500 ng of total RNA went into each TCR library. TCRdb reprocessed the 5' RACE reads and stores each CDR3 protein as one record, lacking DNA. The table gives approximately 390,000 distinct CDR3 sequences; the top ten clones make up about 2.3% of it. The germline V gene has CDR1 KGHSH and CDR2 LQKENI. The CDR3 loop spans 16 amino acids. This TCR was sampled from a human donor with ulcerative colitis or Crohn's disease, or a healthy co-twin of an affected twin (not recorded which). Specimen: blood. V and J are TRBV18 and TRBJ1-1; TCRdb reports TRBD1, a call that lacks DNA to check it against. CDR3 in amino acids: CASSPQRGHRNTEAFF.